A single sample is the source of the 21 T cell receptor beta chains below, sequenced in a study of control samples from healthy donors and cancer patients (TCRdb year 2020). Receptors were amplified or captured by the immunoSEQ multiplex PCR assay. Held by TCRdb, this immuneACCESS table contains in-frame sequences only and omits some clones. Under half of the omission traces to an unresolved V gene where checked; the cause of the rest is unknown. For this sample the table gives about 75,000 clones, of which less than 95% were detected only once. The top ten constitute 6.2% of the sample. The material sequenced was blood. The receptors come from a woman between 35 and 50 years old in good health.

The V call is TRBV6-4, the J call TRBJ1-2; D is unresolved. Trimming pared 2 bases from V and 4 bases from J, leaving 8 bases between. CDR3 length: 13 residues. The germline CDR1 and CDR2 sequences are MRHNA and SNTAGT. CDR3 nucleotides: TGTGCCAGCAGTGACATGATGGGCTATGGCTACACCTTC. Amino acid sequence: CASSDMMGYGYTF.

J is TRBJ1-1 and V is TRBV12-3 or TRBV12-4; D might be TRBD1 (5 bases). V lost 4 bases, J lost 5 bases, and 11 bases lay in between. The CDR3 has 13 residues. The chain's CDR3 is CASSWDGGTEAFF. The CDR3 bases are TGTGCCAGCAGTTGGGATGGGGGAACTGAAGCTTTCTTT.

The genes are TRBV7-9 and TRBJ2-2, with D perhaps TRBD2 (5 bases). V was shortened by 5 bases and J by 6 bases, with 13 bases between the two germline ends. The CDR3 is made up of 14 amino acids. Germline CDR1 is SEHNR and CDR2 is FQNEAQ (reference sequence). CDR3 sequence reads: CASSPMSGSGELFF. CDR3 nucleotides: TGTGCCAGCAGCCCCATGAGCGGCTCCGGGGAGCTGTTTTTT.

The chain joins TRBV29-1 to TRBJ2-3; the match to TRBD2 covers 10 bases. Germline CDR1 reads SQVTM; CDR2 reads ANQGSEA. J lost 2 bases, V lost 4 bases, and 6 bases had no gene match. The CDR3 length is 15 residues. This CDR3 reads CSVVGSGGLTDTQYF. The CDR3 DNA reads TGCAGCGTTGTAGGTAGCGGGGGGCTCACAGATACGCAGTATTTT.

This chain uses TRBV2 with TRBJ2-7; the D is unclear. CDR1 and CDR2 (germline): SNHLY, FYNNEI. CDR3 length equals 15 residues. The V and J ends lost 4 bases and 4 bases respectively, with 17 bases between them. The CDR3 here is CASSATPDLVYEQYF. For the CDR3, the DNA is TGTGCCAGCAGTGCGACTCCCGACCTTGTTTACGAGCAGTACTTC.

For this clone: Germline is not matched at one junction end, which may reflect a read error. The rearrangement joins TRBV2 to TRBJ2-7; D is uncertain. Germline assignment: CDR1 SNHLY and CDR2 FYNNEI. The length of the CDR3 is 11 residues. The CDR3 here is CVVRAAYEQYF. The DNA for the CDR3 is TGTGTAGTAAGGGCCGCCTATGAGCAGTACTTC.

The CDR3 bases are TGCGCCAGCAGTCCCGAGGGACAGGGAGTTTCACCCCTCCACTTT. It specifies CASSPEGQGVSPLHF. The rearrangement joins TRBV5-1 to TRBJ1-6, with 9 bases aligning to TRBD1. The junction had 9 bases not matched to a gene; V was cut back by 5 bases and J by 9 bases. Germline CDR1 SGHRS, CDR2 YFSETQ. This CDR3 comprises 15 residues.

The J gene is TRBJ1-4, the V gene TRBV11-2; D perhaps matches TRBD1 (5 bases). CDR1 and CDR2 from the germline V gene are SGHAT and FQNNGV. V was pared by 3 bases and J by 3 bases, with 8 bases between. The CDR3 totals 14 residues. The CDR3 nucleotides are TGTGCCAGCAGCTTGGGGACGGCTAATGAAAAACTGTTTTTT. Amino acids: CASSLGTANEKLFF.

This sequence joins TRBV6-5 and TRBJ2-7; D tentatively fits TRBD1 or TRBD2 (5 bases each). Per the germline V gene, CDR1 is MNHEY and CDR2 is SVGAGI. The V and J ends lost 2 bases and 3 bases respectively, with 11 bases between them. The CDR3 runs to 14 residues. As DNA, the CDR3 is TGTGCCAGCAGTTACGGGACCCAGGGCTACGAGCAGTACTTC. Encoded protein: CASSYGTQGYEQYF.

V gene TRBV6-6 combines with J gene TRBJ1-1, with D possibly TRBD1 on 5 matching bases. CDR1 is MNHNY, CDR2 SVGAGI, per germline (reference sequence). The CDR3 length is 17 residues. Trimming cost V 5 bases and J 0 bases, with 19 bases left between them. CDR3 nucleotides: TGTGCCAGCAGTCAAATCACGGGGCACACGATGAACACTGAAGCTTTCTTT. This codes for CASSQITGHTMNTEAFF.

This rearrangement joins TRBV24-1 to TRBJ1-5, with D tentatively TRBD1 (5 bases). Germline V gene sequence: CDR1 KGHDR, CDR2 SFDVKD. V was pared by 10 bases and J by 6 bases, with 15 bases between. This CDR3 has 13 amino acids. CDR3 in amino acids: CATSLSGSQPQHF. The CDR3 region has the DNA TGTGCCACATCGCTGTCAGGGTCTCAGCCCCAGCATTTT.

The count of this clone is one. The chain employs TRBV6-2 or TRBV6-3 and TRBJ2-1; D uncertain. Trimming removed 0 bases at V and 9 bases at J, with 9 bases between. The CDR3 has 13 residues. Per germline, CDR1 MNHEY and CDR2 SVGEGT. The CDR3 reads CASSYSSTTEQFF. The CDR3, as DNA: TGTGCCAGCAGTTACTCGAGCACAACTGAGCAGTTCTTC.

The chain employs TRBV10-2 and TRBJ1-1; 8 positions agree with TRBD1. Germline V gives CDR1 WSHSY, CDR2 SAAADI. The CDR3 sequence is 15 residues long. V trimming: 0 bases; J trimming: 4 bases; junction bases outside the gene matches: 4. The DNA of the CDR3 is TGCGCCAGCAGTGAGTCTCAGGGGGCTATCACTGAAGCTTTCTTT. It yields the protein CASSESQGAITEAFF.

This clone was counted a few times. This chain uses TRBV18 with TRBJ2-1; perhaps TRBD2 as D (5 bases). Germline CDR1 reads KGHSH; CDR2 reads LQKENI. The CDR3 contains 15 residues. With 3 bases removed from V and 1 base from J, the gap between germline ends came to 10 bases. This CDR3 is CASSPSAASYNEQFF. In DNA, the CDR3 is TGTGCCAGCTCACCCTCAGCGGCATCCTACAATGAGCAGTTCTTC.

A word on this clone: This specimen includes other DNA sequences encoding the same CDR3. The chain couples TRBV18 to TRBJ2-7; possible D gene TRBD2, 6 bases. Looked up from germline, CDR1 is KGHSH and CDR2 is LQKENI. CDR3 length: 14 residues. The V end was cut by 2 bases, the J end by 0 bases, with 8 bases between. CDR3 sequence reads: CASSPGTGSYEQYF. DNA for the CDR3: TGTGCCAGCTCACCAGGGACTGGCTCCTACGAGCAGTACTTC.

This chain links TRBV4-2 with TRBJ2-1; 12 bases line up with TRBD2. V trimming: 2 bases; J trimming: 8 bases; junction bases outside the gene matches: 4. This CDR3 contains 15 residues. Germline-derived CDR1 and CDR2 are LGHNA and YNFKEQ. The CDR3 spells CASSQTSGRSYEQFF. CDR3 DNA: TGTGCCAGCAGCCAAACTAGCGGGAGGTCCTATGAGCAGTTCTTC.

For the CDR3, the DNA is TGTGCCAGCAGTGTTCGGGAGACGAACACCGGGGAGCTGTTTTTT. This sequence encodes CASSVRETNTGELFF. V and J are TRBV6-4 and TRBJ2-2, with D possibly TRBD2 on 6 matching bases. V was trimmed by 4 bases and J by 0 bases, leaving 9 bases between them. Germline assignment: CDR1 MRHNA and CDR2 SNTAGT. This CDR3 is built from 15 residues.

The chain has TRBV7-2 and TRBJ1-1; no firm D call. The CDR3 has 17 residues. CDR1 and CDR2 (germline): SGHTA, FQGNSA. V was clipped by 5 bases and J by 0 bases, with 19 bases between them. As DNA, the CDR3 is TGTGCCAGCAGCCCCTTCGGGTCTAAGATCATGAACACTGAAGCTTTCTTT. Encoded protein: CASSPFGSKIMNTEAFF.

The rearrangement uses TRBV5-6 and TRBJ1-2; D not resolved. Deletions cut 2 bases from V and 0 bases from J, with 14 bases between. Per germline, CDR1 SGHDT and CDR2 YYEEEE. CDR3 length: 16 amino acids. The CDR3 loop is CASSFFQATPNYGYTF. The CDR3 coding sequence is TGTGCCAGCAGCTTCTTTCAGGCGACTCCTAACTATGGCTACACCTTC.

The rearrangement links TRBV5-8 to TRBJ1-5, with D unclear. V gave up 4 bases and J gave up 0 bases, with 17 bases separating them. Germline CDR1 is SGHTS and CDR2 is YDEGEE. The CDR3 has 17 amino acids. The CDR3 DNA reads TGTGCCAGCAGCCCGGTGTGGAGTAGCGATAGCAATCAGCCCCAGCATTTT. It translates to CASSPVWSSDSNQPQHF.

The CDR3 nucleotides are TGTGCCACCAGCAGGCCAACAGGGGGCGTTCAGCCCCAGCATTTT. Amino acids: CATSRPTGGVQPQHF. This chain links TRBV15 with TRBJ1-5, with 9 bases identical to TRBD1. This CDR3 is 15 amino acids long. With 3 bases clipped from V and 6 bases from J, the junction kept 6 bases outside the gene matches. The germline CDR1 and CDR2 sequences are LNHNV and YYDKDF (reference sequence). The full variable domain, completed using reference TRBV15 and TRBJ1-5, is DAMVIQNPRYQVTQFGKPVTLSCSQTLNHNVMYWYQQKSSQAPKLLFHYYDKDFNNEADTPDNFQSRRPNTSFCFLDIRSPGLGDTAMYLCATSRPTGGVQPQHFGDGTRLSIL.